Each of the 25 T cell receptor beta chains below was sequenced from the same sample in a study of cytomegalovirus exposure and HLA in healthy donors. The PCR had 60 Vbeta and 13 Jbeta primers. This table comes from immunoSEQ multiplex PCR, and its TCRdb copy is limited to in-frame clones, with some not included. The sample contains roughly 130,000 clones, more than 70% of which appear only once. The sequencing input was PBMCs. The receptors were sampled from a human donor in good health.

The rearrangement links TRBV7-9 to TRBJ2-7; 8 positions match TRBD1. Germline assignment: CDR1 SEHNR and CDR2 FQNEAQ (reference sequence). Unmatched junction bases numbered 13, after V lost 6 bases and J lost 3 bases. The CDR3 contains 16 residues. For the CDR3, the DNA is TGTGCCAGCAGTAACCGCCGGGACAGGCTTGTCTACGAGCAGTACTTC. The encoded protein is CASSNRRDRLVYEQYF. The whole variable domain, remainder taken from reference TRBV7-9 and TRBJ2-7, is DTGVSQNPRHKITKRGQNVTFRCDPISEHNRLYWYRQTLGQGPEFLTYFQNEAQLEKSRLLSDRFSAERPKGSFSTLEIQRTEQGDSAMYLCASSNRRDRLVYEQYFGPGTRLTVT.

For the CDR3, the DNA is TGTGCCAGCAGCCCAGGGGGCGCGGATGGCTACACCTTC. This translates into CASSPGGADGYTF. This rearrangement joins TRBV5-5 to TRBJ1-2; 8 bases align to TRBD1. The CDR3 has 13 residues. Unmatched junction bases numbered 5, after V lost 4 bases and J lost 6 bases. Germline V gene data show CDR1 as SGHKS and CDR2 as YYEKEE (reference sequence).

The chain links TRBV6-5 to TRBJ1-2; D might be TRBD1 (6 bases). CDR1 and CDR2 from the germline V gene are MNHEY and SVGAGI. The ends were cut back, 4 bases at V and 2 bases at J, with 14 bases in the middle. The CDR3 runs to 15 residues. DNA for the CDR3: TGTGCCAGCAGTTTATTCCAGGGGCTGAACTATGGCTACACCTTC. Translation: CASSLFQGLNYGYTF.

This CDR3 is CASSPGWELYEQYF. CDR3 bases: TGTGCCAGCAGCCCTGGGTGGGAGCTCTACGAGCAGTACTTC. The gene calls are TRBV6-5 and TRBJ2-7; tentatively, D is TRBD2 (5 bases). Trimming removed 6 bases from V and 3 bases from J, with 15 bases in between. The CDR3 covers 14 residues. The germline V gene encodes CDR1 MNHEY and CDR2 SVGAGI.

This chain uses TRBV4-1 with TRBJ1-5; D is possibly TRBD1 (5 bases). The CDR3 covers 15 residues. Germline loops: CDR1 MGHRA, CDR2 YSYEKL. V lost 4 bases and J 0 bases, leaving 10 bases between the germline ends. The CDR3 loop reads CASSPTESSNQPQHF. CDR3 sequence (DNA): TGCGCCAGCAGCCCGACAGAGAGTAGCAATCAGCCCCAGCATTTT.

The chain uses TRBV25-1 and TRBJ1-2, with a possible D match to TRBD1 (6 bases). V lost 3 bases and J 6 bases, leaving 17 bases between the germline ends. The CDR3 totals 15 residues. Germline-derived CDR1 and CDR2 are MGHDK and SYGVNS. CDR3 loop: CASSDRGRGRHGYTF. The CDR3 DNA is TGTGCCAGCAGTGATCGGGGCAGGGGACGTCATGGCTACACCTTC.

The CDR3 is CASSPLRQGATNTIYF. The CDR3 bases are TGTGCCAGCAGTCCCCTCCGACAGGGAGCAACGAACACCATATATTTT. The chain recombines TRBV27 with TRBJ1-3; 7 bases fit TRBD1. CDR1 and CDR2 from the germline V gene are MNHEY and SMNVEV (reference sequence). V shed 5 bases and J 7 bases; nucleotides not matched to a gene: 14. The CDR3 runs to 16 residues.

The V and J genes are TRBV5-1 and TRBJ2-5; no firm D call. The CDR3 loop spans 13 amino acids. Germline V lookup: CDR1 SGHRS, CDR2 YFSETQ. Trimming stripped 4 bases from V and 3 bases from J, with 10 bases between. The CDR3 DNA sequence: TGCGCCAGCAGCCAAAGCTTAAAAGAGACCCAGTACTTC. As protein: CASSQSLKETQYF. Variable domain in full (rest from reference TRBV5-1 and TRBJ2-5): KAGVTQTPRYLIKTRGQQVTLSCSPISGHRSVSWYQQTPGQGLQFLFEYFSETQRNKGNFPGRFSGRQFSNSRSEMNVSTLELGDSALYLCASSQSLKETQYFGPGTRLLVL.

Details on this clone: At one end the junction does not follow the germline gene, possibly because of a read error. The V and J genes are TRBV6-6 and TRBJ1-1; D gene unclear. This CDR3 comprises 11 residues. The V gene's germline CDR1 is MNHNY and CDR2 SVGAGI (reference sequence). CDR3 DNA sequence: TGTGCCAGCGGAGTGAACTCTGAAGCTTTCTTT. Amino acids: CASGVNSEAFF.

The rearrangement uses TRBV14 and TRBJ1-1; possible D gene TRBD1, 5 bases. This CDR3 comprises 14 residues. Germline CDR1 reads SGHDN; CDR2 reads FVKESK. V was pared by 1 base and J by 7 bases, with 13 bases between. This chain's CDR3 is CASSQVTGHDEAFF. The CDR3 DNA reads as TGTGCCAGCAGCCAAGTAACCGGACACGATGAAGCTTTCTTT.

This clone has just one count. The chain recombines TRBV7-9 with TRBJ2-7; no firm D call. The CDR3 contains 12 residues. V lost 1 base to trimming and J lost 5 bases, with 6 bases between them. Germline V gene lookup returns CDR1 SEHNR and CDR2 FQNEAQ (reference sequence). In DNA, the CDR3 is TGTGCCAGCAGCTTAGGGCCAGACGAGCAGTACTTC. This encodes CASSLGPDEQYF.

CDR3 in DNA: TGTGCCAGCAGTTACAAAAGTGGGCAGGATTATGGCTACACCTTC. Encoded protein: CASSYKSGQDYGYTF. This rearrangement joins TRBV6-5 to TRBJ1-2; D is unclear. Germline V CDR1 and CDR2: MNHEY, SVGAGI. Trimming removed 2 bases from V and 5 bases from J, with 15 bases in between. This CDR3 has 15 amino acids.

The rearrangement joins TRBV10-1 to TRBJ2-7; a possible D gene is TRBD2 (5 bases). Germline CDR1 is WNHNN and CDR2 is SYGVQD (reference sequence). Trimming removed 0 bases from V and 0 bases from J, with 9 bases in between. This CDR3 is built from 15 residues. This CDR3 reads CASSESRVSSYEQYF. The CDR3 DNA reads TGCGCCAGCAGTGAGTCGAGGGTCAGCTCCTACGAGCAGTACTTC.

This rearrangement joins TRBV11-2 to TRBJ2-3; 10 bases fit TRBD2. The germline V gene encodes CDR1 SGHAT and CDR2 FQNNGV. The junction had 3 bases not matched to a gene; V was cut back by 5 bases and J by 4 bases. The CDR3 has 14 amino acids. The CDR3 spells CASSHSGGPDTQYF. In nucleotides, the CDR3 is TGTGCCAGCAGCCATAGCGGGGGGCCAGATACGCAGTATTTT.

The genes are TRBV6-1 and TRBJ1-4, with a tentative D call TRBD1 (5 bases). V gave up 4 bases and J gave up 6 bases, with 15 bases separating them. Germline CDR1 is MNHNS and CDR2 is SASEGT. There are 15 residues in the CDR3. This CDR3 is CASSGLGAGYEKLFF. The CDR3 nucleotides are TGTGCCAGCAGTGGGCTTGGGGCAGGGTATGAAAAACTGTTTTTT.

The chain has TRBV7-9 and TRBJ1-2; the D is unclear. The CDR3 has 14 amino acids. Deletions cut 2 bases from V and 0 bases from J, with 7 bases between. Germline lookup yields CDR1 SEHNR and CDR2 FQNEAQ (reference sequence). CDR3: CASSLTLANYGYTF. The CDR3 DNA reads TGTGCCAGCAGCTTAACTTTAGCTAACTATGGCTACACCTTC.

The chain has TRBV6-5 and TRBJ1-6; TRBD1 matches 7 bases. Trimming removed 9 bases from V and 10 bases from J; junction bases left unmatched: 9. CDR1 is MNHEY and CDR2 is SVGAGI in the germline V gene. This CDR3 comprises 13 residues. The CDR3 DNA reads TGTGCCAGTCTCAGGGGGAGTGGGTCACCCCTCCACTTT. Protein: CASLRGSGSPLHF.

The count of this clone is one. CDR3 sequence reads: CASSPYSGGGADTQYF. In DNA form, the CDR3 reads TGTGCCAGCAGCCCTTATAGCGGGGGGGGCGCGGATACGCAGTATTTT. V and J are TRBV4-2 and TRBJ2-3; 11 bases are shared with TRBD2. Germline V gene sequence: CDR1 LGHNA, CDR2 YNFKEQ. Unmatched junction bases numbered 9, after V lost 4 bases and J lost 6 bases. The CDR3 is made up of 16 amino acids.

V gene TRBV19 combines with J gene TRBJ2-5, with TRBD2 identical over 7 bases. The CDR3 length is 17 residues. Germline V gene lookup returns CDR1 LNHDA and CDR2 SQIVND (reference sequence). The junction had 18 bases not matched to a gene; V was cut back by 5 bases and J by 6 bases. CDR3 residues: CASSLTPGLRDKKTQYF. The CDR3 DNA is TGTGCCAGTAGTCTAACGCCGGGACTACGAGATAAAAAGACCCAGTACTTC.

The rearrangement links TRBV5-1 to TRBJ2-5; D is unresolved. Deletions cut 2 bases from V and 2 bases from J, with 10 bases between. CDR1 SGHRS and CDR2 YFSETQ come from the germline V gene. This CDR3 is built from 14 residues. The CDR3 DNA reads as TGCGCCAGCAGCTTTGACCCGGGTCAAGAGACCCAGTACTTC. It is translated as CASSFDPGQETQYF.

This chain uses TRBV7-3 with TRBJ2-2; D is undetermined. The CDR3 loop spans 13 amino acids. Trimming took off 4 bases at V and 1 base at J, with 4 bases between the two ends. CDR1 is SGHTA, CDR2 FQGTGA, per germline. The CDR3 coding sequence is TGTGCCAGCAGCTATCAGAACACCGGGGAGCTGTTTTTT. Protein: CASSYQNTGELFF.

V and J are TRBV4-1 and TRBJ2-7, with 9 bases matching TRBD1. Unmatched junction bases numbered 13, after V lost 4 bases and J lost 6 bases. Germline V gene sequence: CDR1 MGHRA, CDR2 YSYEKL. This CDR3 has 16 amino acids. The CDR3 protein is CASSPLGQGFTLEQYF. DNA of the CDR3: TGCGCCAGCAGCCCTCTGGGACAGGGATTTACACTCGAGCAGTACTTC.

V gene TRBV4-1 combines with J gene TRBJ2-3, with D perhaps TRBD2 (5 bases). CDR1 and CDR2 (germline): MGHRA, YSYEKL. This CDR3 has 18 residues. V was clipped by 1 base and J by 0 bases, with 17 bases between them. The CDR3 loop reads CASSQGGWANPSTDTQYF. CDR3 DNA: TGCGCCAGCAGCCAAGGAGGGTGGGCGAACCCTAGCACAGATACGCAGTATTTT.

The chain employs TRBV6-6 and TRBJ1-1, with 9 positions matching TRBD1. Trimming cost V 10 bases and J 6 bases; bases outside gene matches: 9. Germline CDR1 MNHNY, CDR2 SVGAGI (reference sequence). CDR3 length equals 13 residues. The CDR3 DNA is TGTGCCACCACCTGGACAGGGGCGCCTGAAGCTTTCTTT. Amino acids: CATTWTGAPEAFF.

The rearrangement links TRBV6-5 to TRBJ1-2; TRBD1 is a possible D gene (5 bases). Germline loops: CDR1 MNHEY, CDR2 SVGAGI. The ends were cut back, 0 bases at V and 6 bases at J, with 11 bases in the middle. The CDR3 runs 14 residues. The CDR3 region has the DNA TGTGCCAGCAGTTACTCGGGCAGGGCGGATGGCTACACCTTC. Its translation is CASSYSGRADGYTF.